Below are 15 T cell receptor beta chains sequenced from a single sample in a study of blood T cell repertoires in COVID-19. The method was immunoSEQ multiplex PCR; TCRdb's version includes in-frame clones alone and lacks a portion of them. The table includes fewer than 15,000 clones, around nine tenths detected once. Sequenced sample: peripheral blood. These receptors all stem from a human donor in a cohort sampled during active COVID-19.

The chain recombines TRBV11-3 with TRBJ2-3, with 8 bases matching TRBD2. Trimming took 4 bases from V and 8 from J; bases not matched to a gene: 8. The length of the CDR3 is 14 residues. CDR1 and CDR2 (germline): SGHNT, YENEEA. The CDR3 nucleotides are TGTGCCAGCAGCTACGGACTAGCCGGGGGTACGCAGTATTTT. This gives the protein CASSYGLAGGTQYF.

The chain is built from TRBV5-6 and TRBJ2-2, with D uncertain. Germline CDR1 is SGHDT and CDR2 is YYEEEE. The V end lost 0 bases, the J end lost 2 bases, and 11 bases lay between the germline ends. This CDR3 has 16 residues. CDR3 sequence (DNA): TGTGCCAGCAGCTTGGCCCTAACGGTTAACACCGGGGAGCTGTTTTTT. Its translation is CASSLALTVNTGELFF.

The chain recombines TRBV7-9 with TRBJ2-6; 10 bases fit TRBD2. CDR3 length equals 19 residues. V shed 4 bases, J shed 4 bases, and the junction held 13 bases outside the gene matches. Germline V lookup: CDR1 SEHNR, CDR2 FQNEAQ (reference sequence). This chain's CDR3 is CASSSASGRGSLGANVLTF. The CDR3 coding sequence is TGTGCCAGCAGCTCCGCTAGCGGGAGAGGCTCTCTGGGGGCCAACGTCCTGACTTTC.

CDR3 region: CASNLQGVATEAFF. The CDR3 DNA follows: TGTGCCAGCAACTTACAGGGGGTGGCCACTGAAGCTTTCTTT. The gene calls are TRBV3-1 (or the pseudogene TRBV3-2) and TRBJ1-1, with 8 bases that match TRBD1. Germline V lookup: CDR1 LGHDT, CDR2 YNNKEL (reference sequence). This CDR3 region has 14 residues. V lost 7 bases and J lost 4; bases outside the gene matches: 8.

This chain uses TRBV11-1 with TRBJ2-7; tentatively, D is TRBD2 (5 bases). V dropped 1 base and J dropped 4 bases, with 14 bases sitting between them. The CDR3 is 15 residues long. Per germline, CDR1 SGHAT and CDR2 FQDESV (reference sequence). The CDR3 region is CASSLELGNNYEQYF. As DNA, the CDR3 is TGTGCCAGCAGCTTAGAACTCGGGAATAATTACGAGCAGTACTTC.

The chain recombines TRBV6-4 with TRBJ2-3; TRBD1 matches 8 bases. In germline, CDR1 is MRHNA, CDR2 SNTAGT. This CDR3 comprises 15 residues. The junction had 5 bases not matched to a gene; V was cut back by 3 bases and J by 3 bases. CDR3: CASSETGGSTDTQYF. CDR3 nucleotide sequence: TGTGCCAGCAGTGAAACAGGGGGAAGTACAGATACGCAGTATTTT.

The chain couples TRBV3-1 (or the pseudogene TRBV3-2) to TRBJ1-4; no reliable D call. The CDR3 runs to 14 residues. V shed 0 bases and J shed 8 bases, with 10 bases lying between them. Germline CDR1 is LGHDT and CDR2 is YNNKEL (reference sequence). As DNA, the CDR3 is TGTGCCAGCAGCCAAGAGAGTGTCGAAGAAAAACTGTTTTTT. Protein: CASSQESVEEKLFF.

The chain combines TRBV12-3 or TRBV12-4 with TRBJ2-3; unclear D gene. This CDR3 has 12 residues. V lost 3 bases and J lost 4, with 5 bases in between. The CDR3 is CASSFSADTQYF. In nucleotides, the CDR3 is TGTGCCAGCAGTTTTTCGGCAGATACGCAGTATTTT.

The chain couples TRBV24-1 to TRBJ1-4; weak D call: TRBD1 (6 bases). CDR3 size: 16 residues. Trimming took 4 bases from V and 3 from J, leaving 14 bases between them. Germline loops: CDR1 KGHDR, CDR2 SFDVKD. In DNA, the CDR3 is TGTGCCACCAGTGAGGGGGCCAAAGGGCCTAATGAAAAACTGTTTTTT. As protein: CATSEGAKGPNEKLFF.

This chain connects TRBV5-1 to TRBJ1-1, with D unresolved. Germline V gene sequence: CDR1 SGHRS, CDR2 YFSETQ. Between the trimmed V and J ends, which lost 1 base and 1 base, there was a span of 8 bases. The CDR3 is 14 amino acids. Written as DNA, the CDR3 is TGCGCCAGCAGCTTGTTAACAGAGAACACTGAAGCTTTCTTT. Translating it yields CASSLLTENTEAFF.

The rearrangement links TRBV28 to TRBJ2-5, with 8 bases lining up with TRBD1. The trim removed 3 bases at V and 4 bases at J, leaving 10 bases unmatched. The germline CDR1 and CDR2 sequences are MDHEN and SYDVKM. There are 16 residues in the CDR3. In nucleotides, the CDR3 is TGTGCCAGCAGTTTCGGCCAAACAGGGGGAGTAGAGACCCAGTACTTC. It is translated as CASSFGQTGGVETQYF.

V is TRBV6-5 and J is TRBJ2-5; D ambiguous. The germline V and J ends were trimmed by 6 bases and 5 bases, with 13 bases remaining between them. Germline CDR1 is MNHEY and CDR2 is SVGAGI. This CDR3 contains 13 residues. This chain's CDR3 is CASSHSPEETQYF. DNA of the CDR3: TGTGCCAGCAGCCACAGCCCCGAGGAGACCCAGTACTTC.

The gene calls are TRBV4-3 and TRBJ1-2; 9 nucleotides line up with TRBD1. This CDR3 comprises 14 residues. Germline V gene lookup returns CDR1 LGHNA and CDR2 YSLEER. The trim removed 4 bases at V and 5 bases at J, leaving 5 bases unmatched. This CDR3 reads CASSPGQGTYGYTF. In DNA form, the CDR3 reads TGCGCCAGCAGCCCGGGACAGGGCACATATGGCTACACCTTC.

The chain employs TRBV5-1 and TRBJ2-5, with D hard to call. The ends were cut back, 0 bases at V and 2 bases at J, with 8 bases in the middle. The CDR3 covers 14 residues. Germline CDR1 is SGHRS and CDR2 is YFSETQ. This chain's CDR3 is CASSLVQPQETQYF. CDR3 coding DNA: TGCGCCAGCAGCTTGGTACAACCTCAAGAGACCCAGTACTTC.

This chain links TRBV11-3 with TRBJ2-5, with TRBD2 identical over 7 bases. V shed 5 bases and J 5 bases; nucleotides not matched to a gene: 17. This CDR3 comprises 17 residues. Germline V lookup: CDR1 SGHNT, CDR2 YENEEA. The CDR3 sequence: CASSARGAGARTETQYF. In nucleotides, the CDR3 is TGTGCCAGCAGCGCACGGGGTGCGGGAGCTCGCACTGAGACCCAGTACTTC.